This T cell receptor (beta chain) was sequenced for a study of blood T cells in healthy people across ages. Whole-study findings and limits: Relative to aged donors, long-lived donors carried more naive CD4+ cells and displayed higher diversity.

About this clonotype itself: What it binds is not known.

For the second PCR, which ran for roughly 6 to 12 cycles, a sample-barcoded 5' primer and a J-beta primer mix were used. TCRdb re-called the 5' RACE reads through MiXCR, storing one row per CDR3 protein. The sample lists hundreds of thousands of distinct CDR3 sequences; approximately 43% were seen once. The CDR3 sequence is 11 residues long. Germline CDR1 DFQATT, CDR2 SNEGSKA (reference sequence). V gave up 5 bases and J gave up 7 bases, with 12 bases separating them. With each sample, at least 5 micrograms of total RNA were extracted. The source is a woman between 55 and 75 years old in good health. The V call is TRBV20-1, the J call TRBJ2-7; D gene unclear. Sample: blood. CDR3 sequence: CSAPTEWEQYF. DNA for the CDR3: TGCAGTGCTCCTACGGAGTGGGAGCAGTACTTC.